These T cell receptor beta chains were read from a single sample in a study of T-cell memory formation after mild COVID-19. TCRdb called the 5' RACE reads again in MiXCR, with one record for every CDR3 protein. Here the sample spans 400,000 to 500,000 distinct CDR3 sequences, about 19% being singletons. Sample: PBMCs or a T cell subset sorted from them (not recorded which). Receptor source: an adult woman who had mild COVID-19 (a few samples of this study predate the infection). Cell type and time point are not known. The CDR3 runs from the conserved cysteine through the conserved F or W. Each record gives: V gene, D gene, clone size, J gene, CDR3 protein, CDR3 DNA. A D gene is named only where the DNA matches it firmly. Size is omitted from some rows. Given values are once, few, many or a class for expanded clones.

v_call: TRBV20-1
d_call: TRBD2
clone_size: -
j_call: TRBJ2-5
cdr3_aa: CSQARGEGETQYF
cdr3_nt: TGCAGCCAGGCCCGGGGGGAGGGAGAGACCCAGTACTTC

v_call: TRBV5-1
d_call: TRBD2
clone_size: few
j_call: TRBJ2-1
cdr3_aa: CASSLAREDLINEQFF
cdr3_nt: TGCGCCAGCAGCTTGGCGCGGGAGGACCTCATCAATGAGCAGTTCTTC

v_call: TRBV7-6
d_call: TRBD1
clone_size: few
j_call: TRBJ2-6
cdr3_aa: CASSSPQGDGANVLTF
cdr3_nt: TGTGCCAGCAGCTCGCCACAGGGGGATGGGGCCAACGTCCTGACTTTC

v_call: TRBV7-8
d_call: -
clone_size: few
j_call: TRBJ1-2
cdr3_aa: CASSPLRGPYYGYTF
cdr3_nt: TGTGCCAGCAGCCCCTTGCGAGGACCCTACTATGGCTACACCTTC

v_call: TRBV6-5
d_call: -
clone_size: -
j_call: TRBJ2-7
cdr3_aa: CASSPSIGTRAYEQYF
cdr3_nt: TGTGCCAGCAGTCCTTCGATAGGGACTCGTGCCTACGAGCAGTACTTC

v_call: TRBV19
d_call: -
clone_size: few
j_call: TRBJ1-1
cdr3_aa: CASGDAVIETFF
cdr3_nt: TGTGCCAGTGGGGATGCCGTTATCGAGACTTTCTTT

v_call: TRBV6-5
d_call: TRBD1
clone_size: few
j_call: TRBJ2-5
cdr3_aa: CASSPTGTAKETQYF
cdr3_nt: TGTGCCAGCAGTCCGACCGGGACAGCAAAAGAGACCCAGTACTTC

v_call: TRBV20-1
d_call: TRBD1
clone_size: -
j_call: TRBJ1-1
cdr3_aa: CSALGQTNTEAFF
cdr3_nt: TGCAGTGCACTGGGACAGACGAACACTGAAGCTTTCTTT

v_call: TRBV11-3
d_call: TRBD1
clone_size: -
j_call: TRBJ1-1
cdr3_aa: CASNPFTGDDTEAFF
cdr3_nt: TGTGCCAGCAACCCCTTTACAGGGGATGACACTGAAGCTTTCTTT

v_call: TRBV12-3/TRBV12-4
d_call: -
clone_size: few
j_call: TRBJ1-2
cdr3_aa: CASSSTAPYGYTF
cdr3_nt: TGTGCCAGCAGCTCCACCGCCCCCTATGGCTACACCTTC

v_call: TRBV11-2
d_call: -
clone_size: few
j_call: TRBJ2-7
cdr3_aa: CASSWVSYEQYF
cdr3_nt: TGTGCCAGCAGCTGGGTCAGCTACGAGCAGTACTTC

v_call: TRBV12-3/TRBV12-4
d_call: TRBD2
clone_size: few
j_call: TRBJ2-2
cdr3_aa: CASAGENTGELFF
cdr3_nt: TGTGCCAGTGCGGGGGAAAACACCGGGGAGCTGTTTTTT

v_call: TRBV19
d_call: TRBD2
clone_size: -
j_call: TRBJ2-3
cdr3_aa: CASNQRGSTDTQYF
cdr3_nt: TGTGCCAGTAATCAGCGGGGTAGCACAGATACGCAGTATTTT

v_call: TRBV6-2/TRBV6-3
d_call: -
clone_size: -
j_call: TRBJ1-1
cdr3_aa: CASSYSGYTEAFF
cdr3_nt: TGTGCCAGCAGTTACTCAGGATACACTGAAGCTTTCTTT

v_call: TRBV30
d_call: -
clone_size: -
j_call: TRBJ1-1
cdr3_aa: CAWSITVNTEAFF
cdr3_nt: TGTGCCTGGAGTATAACAGTGAACACTGAAGCTTTCTTT

v_call: TRBV7-9
d_call: -
clone_size: few
j_call: TRBJ2-3
cdr3_aa: CASSLHRGGRTDTQYF
cdr3_nt: TGTGCCAGCAGCTTACACCGGGGCGGGCGGACAGATACGCAGTATTTT

v_call: TRBV7-9
d_call: -
clone_size: -
j_call: TRBJ2-1
cdr3_aa: CASTGVSTYNEQFF
cdr3_nt: TGTGCCAGCACCGGCGTCAGTACCTACAATGAGCAGTTCTTC

v_call: TRBV2
d_call: -
clone_size: medium-sized
j_call: TRBJ1-5
cdr3_aa: CASTRGQNSNQPQHF
cdr3_nt: TGTGCCAGCACTAGAGGACAGAATAGCAATCAGCCCCAGCATTTT

v_call: TRBV9
d_call: -
clone_size: many
j_call: TRBJ2-3
cdr3_aa: CASSVGGVSRTDTQYF
cdr3_nt: TGTGCCAGCAGCGTAGGCGGGGTATCACGAACAGATACGCAGTATTTT

v_call: TRBV5-1
d_call: -
clone_size: few
j_call: TRBJ1-6
cdr3_aa: CASSRRTVDNSPLHF
cdr3_nt: TGCGCCAGCAGCCGTAGGACCGTCGATAATTCACCCCTCCACTTT

v_call: TRBV7-6
d_call: -
clone_size: few
j_call: TRBJ2-2
cdr3_aa: CASSLVLDGAGELFF
cdr3_nt: TGTGCCAGCAGCTTAGTCCTCGATGGGGCCGGGGAGCTGTTTTTT

v_call: TRBV7-2
d_call: -
clone_size: few
j_call: TRBJ2-1
cdr3_aa: CASSSQGSDEQFF
cdr3_nt: TGTGCCAGCAGCTCACAGGGAAGCGATGAGCAGTTCTTC

v_call: TRBV20-1
d_call: -
clone_size: few
j_call: TRBJ2-5
cdr3_aa: CSATGGLETQYF
cdr3_nt: TGCAGTGCTACCGGGGGATTGGAGACCCAGTACTTC

v_call: TRBV9
d_call: -
clone_size: few
j_call: TRBJ2-7
cdr3_aa: CASSVSAERYEQYF
cdr3_nt: TGTGCCAGCAGCGTTTCCGCAGAACGCTACGAGCAGTACTTC

v_call: TRBV12-3/TRBV12-4
d_call: TRBD2
clone_size: -
j_call: TRBJ2-1
cdr3_aa: CASSFNGLAAGNEQFF
cdr3_nt: TGTGCCAGCAGTTTTAATGGACTAGCGGCGGGGAATGAGCAGTTCTTC

v_call: TRBV9
d_call: -
clone_size: -
j_call: TRBJ2-2
cdr3_aa: CASTLMSGGGELFF
cdr3_nt: TGTGCCAGCACCCTGATGTCAGGTGGCGGGGAGCTGTTTTTT

v_call: TRBV7-6
d_call: TRBD1
clone_size: few
j_call: TRBJ2-7
cdr3_aa: CASSLEAGQGPYEQYF
cdr3_nt: TGTGCCAGCAGCTTAGAGGCCGGACAGGGCCCCTACGAGCAGTACTTC

v_call: TRBV7-3
d_call: -
clone_size: few
j_call: TRBJ2-1
cdr3_aa: CASSSESGREQFF
cdr3_nt: TGTGCCAGCAGCTCTGAGAGCGGACGAGAGCAGTTCTTC

v_call: TRBV12-3/TRBV12-4
d_call: -
clone_size: -
j_call: TRBJ1-1
cdr3_aa: CASTMGGTEAFF
cdr3_nt: TGTGCCAGCACCATGGGGGGAACTGAAGCTTTCTTT

v_call: TRBV12-3/TRBV12-4
d_call: TRBD2
clone_size: -
j_call: TRBJ2-7
cdr3_aa: CASSLREGAVKYF
cdr3_nt: TGTGCCAGCAGTTTGCGGGAGGGAGCGGTGAAGTACTTC

v_call: TRBV3-1
d_call: TRBD2
clone_size: few
j_call: TRBJ2-7
cdr3_aa: CASRKGGSGRSREQYF
cdr3_nt: TGTGCCAGCAGAAAGGGGGGTAGCGGGAGGTCTCGGGAGCAGTACTTC

v_call: TRBV15
d_call: -
clone_size: few
j_call: TRBJ1-5
cdr3_aa: CATSRDHGVAASNQPQHF
cdr3_nt: TGTGCCACCAGCAGAGATCACGGGGTGGCAGCCAGCAATCAGCCCCAGCATTTT